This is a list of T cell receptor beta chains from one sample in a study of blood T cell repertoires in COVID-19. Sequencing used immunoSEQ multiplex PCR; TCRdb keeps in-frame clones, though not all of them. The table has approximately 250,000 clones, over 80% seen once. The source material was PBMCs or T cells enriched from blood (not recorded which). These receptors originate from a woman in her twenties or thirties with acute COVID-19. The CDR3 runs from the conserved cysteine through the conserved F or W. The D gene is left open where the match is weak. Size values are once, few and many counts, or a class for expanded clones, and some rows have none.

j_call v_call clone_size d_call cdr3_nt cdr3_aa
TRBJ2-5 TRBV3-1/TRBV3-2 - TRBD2 TGTGCCAGCAGCCAAGTGACCGGACTAGCTGAAGAGACCCAGTACTTC CASSQVTGLAEETQYF
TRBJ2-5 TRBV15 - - TGTGCCACCAGCAGAGTAAACCAAGAGACCCAGTACTTC CATSRVNQETQYF
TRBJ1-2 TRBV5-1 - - TGCGCCAGCAGCCCTGGGGGGGGACTCCTTGTCCTGAACTATGGCTACACCTTC CASSPGGGLLVLNYGYTF
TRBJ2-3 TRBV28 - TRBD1 TGTGCCAGCAGTTTAACCCCAGGGGGTACGCAGTATTTT CASSLTPGGTQYF
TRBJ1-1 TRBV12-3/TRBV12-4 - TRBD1 TGTGCCAGCACTCTGACAGGGCCCACTGAAGCTTTCTTT CASTLTGPTEAFF
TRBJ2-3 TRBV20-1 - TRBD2 TGCAGTGCTAGTAGTGGGACTAGCGGGAGCGGGGATACGCAGTATTTT CSASSGTSGSGDTQYF
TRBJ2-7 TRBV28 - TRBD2 TGTGCCAGCACCGTGACTAGCGGGGCGATCTACGAGCAGTACTTC CASTVTSGAIYEQYF
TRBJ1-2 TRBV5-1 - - TGCGCCAGCAGCTCGTCTGGGGGGGCGGGCGGCTACACCTTC CASSSSGGAGGYTF
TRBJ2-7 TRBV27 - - TGTGCCAGCAGCCCGGGTGGGGGCCACGAGCAGTACTTC CASSPGGGHEQYF
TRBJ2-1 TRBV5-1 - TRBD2 TGCGCCAGCAGCTTGGCCGGGGGACTAACATACAATGATGAGCAGTTCTTC CASSLAGGLTYNDEQFF
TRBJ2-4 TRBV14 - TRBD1 TGTGCCAGCAGCCAAGGGACAGGTCAAGCCAAAAACATTCAGTACTTC CASSQGTGQAKNIQYF
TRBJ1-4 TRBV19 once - TGTGCCAGTAGTATCGGCGGGAGTACAGAAAAACTGTTTTTT CASSIGGSTEKLFF
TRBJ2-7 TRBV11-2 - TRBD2 TGTGCCAGCAGCTTAGGGGCTAGCGGGCCCGCCTACGAGCAGTACTTC CASSLGASGPAYEQYF
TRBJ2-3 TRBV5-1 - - TGCGCCAGCAGCTTGGCCCAGGGAATGGATACGCAGTATTTT CASSLAQGMDTQYF
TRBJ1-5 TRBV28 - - TGTGCCAGCAACAGGGTGATTGGACAGCCCCAGCATTTT CASNRVIGQPQHF
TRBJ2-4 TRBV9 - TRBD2 TGTGCCAGCAGCTCTCACTTACTAGCGGGACGGACACCCTTAGCCAAAAACATTCAGTACTTC CASSSHLLAGRTPLAKNIQYF
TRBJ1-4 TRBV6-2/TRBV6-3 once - TGTGCCAGCAGCCGAGATGGGGCCGGGGGAAGGGGCGAAAAACTGTTTTTT CASSRDGAGGRGEKLFF
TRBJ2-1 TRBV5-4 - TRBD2 TGTGCCAGCAGCTTGACTAGCGGGAGGGTCAATGAGCAGTTCTTC CASSLTSGRVNEQFF
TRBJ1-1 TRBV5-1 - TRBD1 TGCGCCAGCAGCGCTGGACAGGGAAGGAACACTGAAGCTTTCTTT CASSAGQGRNTEAFF
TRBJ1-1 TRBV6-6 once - TGTGCCAGCAGTCCCCACATGACAGGCCTGAACACTGAAGCTTTCTTT CASSPHMTGLNTEAFF
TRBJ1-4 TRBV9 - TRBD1 TGTGCCAGCAGCGCCGGGACAGGGGGTGAAAAACTGTTTTTT CASSAGTGGEKLFF
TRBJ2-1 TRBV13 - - TGTGCCAGCAGCTTAGGAGGATCTGCCGAGTTTGGGCATGAGCAGTTCTTC CASSLGGSAEFGHEQFF
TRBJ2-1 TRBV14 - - TGTGCCAGCAGCGACTTGGGCTACAATGAGCAGTTCTTC CASSDLGYNEQFF
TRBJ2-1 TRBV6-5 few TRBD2 TGTGCCAGCAGTTACACTAGCGAACACATCTACAATGAGCAGTTCTTC CASSYTSEHIYNEQFF
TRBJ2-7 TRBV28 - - TGTGCCAGCAGTGGGGGGACAGAGCCCTACGAGCAGTACTTC CASSGGTEPYEQYF
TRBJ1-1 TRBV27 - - TGTGCCAGCAGACACGAATTAATGAACACTGAAGCTTTCTTT CASRHELMNTEAFF
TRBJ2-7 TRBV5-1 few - TGCGCCAGCAGCTTTGATGAGATCTACGAGCAGTACTTC CASSFDEIYEQYF
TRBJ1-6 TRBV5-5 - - TGTGCCAGCAGCTTGTTATCGTCCAGGGGCTCTTATTCACCCCTCCACTTT CASSLLSSRGSYSPLHF
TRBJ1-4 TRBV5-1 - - TGCGCCAGCAGATCACAGGTTCTGGTGAATGAAAAACTGTTTTTT CASRSQVLVNEKLFF
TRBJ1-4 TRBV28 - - TGTGCCAGCAGTCTACGGACAAGAAGTAGAGAAAAACTGTTTTTT CASSLRTRSREKLFF
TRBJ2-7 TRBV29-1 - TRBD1 TGCAGCGTCACCGGGACAGGGGGTTCCTACGAGCAGTACTTC CSVTGTGGSYEQYF
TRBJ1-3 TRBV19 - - TGTGCCAGTAGTATAGCCGGTACCTCTGGAAACACCATATATTTT CASSIAGTSGNTIYF
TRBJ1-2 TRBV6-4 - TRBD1 TGTGCCAGCAGGACTGGGACAGACCCTAACTATGGCTACACCTTC CASRTGTDPNYGYTF
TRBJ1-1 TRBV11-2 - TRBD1 TGTGCCAGCAGCTTAGTAGGACAGGGTCCTGAAGCTTTCTTT CASSLVGQGPEAFF
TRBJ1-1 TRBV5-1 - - TGCGCCAGCAGCTTGTGGCAGGGCGGGGTGGTCACTGAAGCTTTCTTT CASSLWQGGVVTEAFF
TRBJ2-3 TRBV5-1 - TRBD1 TGCGCCAGCAGCTTCGCCCAGGGGGTAGCAGATACGCAGTATTTT CASSFAQGVADTQYF
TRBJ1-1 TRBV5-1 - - TGCGCCAGCAGCTTGGGGGCATCTGGCACTGAAGCTTTCTTT CASSLGASGTEAFF
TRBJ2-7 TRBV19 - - TGTGCCAGCAGTACTTCCTCCTACGAGCAGTACTTC CASSTSSYEQYF
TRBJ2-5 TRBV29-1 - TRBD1 TGCAGCGTACGGGACAGGGGGTTGGAGACCCAGTACTTC CSVRDRGLETQYF
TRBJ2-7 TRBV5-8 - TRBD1 TGTGCCAGCAGCTTGGCCTGGGCAGGGGGAGCGTACGAGCAGTACTTC CASSLAWAGGAYEQYF
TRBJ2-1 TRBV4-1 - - TGCGCCAGCAGCCAGGAGCCCCAGGGAACCAATGAGCAGTTCTTC CASSQEPQGTNEQFF
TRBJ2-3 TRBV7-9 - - TGTGCCAGCAGCTTAGAAACTATCCCCTTCGGGACAGATACGCAGTATTTT CASSLETIPFGTDTQYF
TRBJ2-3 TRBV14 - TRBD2 TGTGCCAGCAGCCAAGAAGGACTAGGTACAGATACGCAGTATTTT CASSQEGLGTDTQYF
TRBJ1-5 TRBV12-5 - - TGTGCTAGTGGTTTAGAGGGCGTCAATCAGCCCCAGCATTTT CASGLEGVNQPQHF
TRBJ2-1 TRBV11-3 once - TGTGCCAGCAGCCCTTTGTATAGGGGGACGGGTGAGCAGTTCTTC CASSPLYRGTGEQFF
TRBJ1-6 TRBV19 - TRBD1 TGTGCCAGTAGTATTTACGGGACAGTTTCACCCCTCCACTTT CASSIYGTVSPLHF
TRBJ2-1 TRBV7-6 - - TGTGCCAGCAGTTTAACTCTAAATGAGCAGTTCTTC CASSLTLNEQFF
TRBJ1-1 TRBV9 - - TGTGCCAGCAGCACACACCCTACAGGGTTGGGTGAAGCTTTCTTT CASSTHPTGLGEAFF
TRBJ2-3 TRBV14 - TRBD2 TGTGCCAGCAGCCAAGCGGGGAGGGCAGATACGCAGTATTTT CASSQAGRADTQYF
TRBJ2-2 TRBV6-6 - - TGTGCCAGCAACCCCCAGGGGGGAGCGAACACCGGGGAGCTGTTTTTT CASNPQGGANTGELFF
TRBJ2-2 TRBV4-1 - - TGCGCCAGCAGCCAACGGGACTCGGGCTTTGGGGAGCTGTTTTTT CASSQRDSGFGELFF